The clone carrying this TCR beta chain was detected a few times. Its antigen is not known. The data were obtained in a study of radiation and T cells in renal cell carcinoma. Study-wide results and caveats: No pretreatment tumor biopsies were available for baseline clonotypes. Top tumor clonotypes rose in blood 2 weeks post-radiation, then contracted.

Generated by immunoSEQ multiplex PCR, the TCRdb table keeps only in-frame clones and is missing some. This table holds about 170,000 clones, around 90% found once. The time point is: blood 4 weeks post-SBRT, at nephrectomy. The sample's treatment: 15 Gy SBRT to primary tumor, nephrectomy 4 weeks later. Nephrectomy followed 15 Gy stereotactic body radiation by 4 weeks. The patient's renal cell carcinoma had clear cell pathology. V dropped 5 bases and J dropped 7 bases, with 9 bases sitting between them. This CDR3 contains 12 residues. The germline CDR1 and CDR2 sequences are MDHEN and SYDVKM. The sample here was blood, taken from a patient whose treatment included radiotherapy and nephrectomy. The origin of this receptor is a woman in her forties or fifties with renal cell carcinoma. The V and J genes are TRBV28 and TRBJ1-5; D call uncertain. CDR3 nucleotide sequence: TGTGCCAGCAGTGAGTACGGCCAGCCCCAGCATTTT. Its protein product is CASSEYGQPQHF.